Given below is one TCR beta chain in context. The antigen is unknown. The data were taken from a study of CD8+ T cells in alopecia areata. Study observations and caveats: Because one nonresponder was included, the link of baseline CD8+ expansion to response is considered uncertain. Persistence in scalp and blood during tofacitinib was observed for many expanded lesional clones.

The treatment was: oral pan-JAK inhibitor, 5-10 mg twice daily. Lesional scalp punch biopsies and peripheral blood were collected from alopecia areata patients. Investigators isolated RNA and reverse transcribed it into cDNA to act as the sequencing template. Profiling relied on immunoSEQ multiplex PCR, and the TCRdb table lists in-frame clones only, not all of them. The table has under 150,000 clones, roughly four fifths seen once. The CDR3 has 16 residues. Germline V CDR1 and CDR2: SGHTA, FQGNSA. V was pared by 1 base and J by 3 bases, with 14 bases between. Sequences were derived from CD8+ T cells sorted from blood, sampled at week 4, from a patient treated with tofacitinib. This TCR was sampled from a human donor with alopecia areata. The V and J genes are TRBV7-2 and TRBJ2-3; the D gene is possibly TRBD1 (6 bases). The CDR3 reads CASSLEVGGGTDTQYF. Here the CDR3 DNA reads TGTGCCAGCAGCTTAGAAGTTGGGGGCGGGACAGATACGCAGTATTTT.